This T cell receptor (beta chain) is drawn from a study of graft-versus-host responses after intestinal transplantation (dated by TCRdb to about 2021). Regarding the study in general: The transplants that recipients received were multivisceral, liver-intestinal, or isolated intestinal. Every recipient was given anti-thymocyte globulin induction, then maintenance tacrolimus and steroids for roughly 3 years. Bulk TCR-beta CDR3 sequencing was used to track graft-versus-host and host-versus-graft alloreactive T cell clones in the graft, circulation and bone marrow after intestinal transplantation. Alloreactive clones were identified by sequencing pre-transplant mixed lymphocyte reaction products and comparing them with unstimulated pre-transplant donor and recipient T cells. A cohort of 24 intestinal transplant recipients, including one retransplant, was enrolled, and a few patients lacking pretransplant specimens were excluded. Donor T cell macrochimerism was defined as a peak of at least 4% donor T cells among recipient peripheral blood mononuclear cells. Rather than being sequenced by the commercial service, samples from three later patients were sequenced in-house on an Illumina MiSeq and processed with MiXCR. What the research found in general, with its limitations: In patients with donor T cell macrochimerism, the allografts had high GvH to HvG T cell clonal ratios. Early after transplant, peak levels of circulating GvH clones were found to be associated with declines in HvG clones. The conclusions were limited by the relatively low number and heterogeneity of the intestinal transplant patients. GvH clones turned up in recipient bone marrow, with some appearing earlier in ileal mucosa or blood, a pattern consistent with an intestinal mucosal origin.

Comment on this clone: Its recognized antigen is unknown. Base qualities were left out, and no much larger clone turns up one base away.

The library was generated by the immunoSEQ multiplex PCR assay. For most patients, genomic DNA was isolated using the Qiagen DNeasy Blood and Tissue Kit and was shipped frozen to Adaptive Biotechnologies for TCR sequencing. High-throughput TCR-beta CDR3 sequencing of genomic DNA from most patients was performed by Adaptive Biotechnologies. In the source study's methods: TCR sequencing data for 18 patients were retrieved from Adaptive's ImmunoSEQ software; a few other patients were processed with MiXCR and VDJtools. To correct CD4 versus CD8 sorting errors, any sequence found in both subsets at a frequency ratio below 5:1 was removed. CDR3 nucleotide sequences shared between donor and recipient were removed because the origin of such sequences could not be assigned. To count as alloreactive, a clone needed at least 2-fold expansion over unstimulated cells and a minimum CFSE-low frequency of 0.002% (template counts) or 0.001% (read counts). Clones were considered mappable if detected in sequenced pre-transplant spleen, lymph node, or MLR CFSE-low populations of the donor or recipient. The cumulative frequency of alloreactive clones was calculated as a percentage of all sequences, weighted by copy number. TCRdb took over this immuneACCESS table, retaining in-frame rearrangements with V and J assigned. Such tables are incomplete; in checked studies, under half of the missing clones stem from an unresolved V gene, and the remainder is unexplained. That table supplies the V and J calls and clone size; D and trimming were determined from the DNA. In this sample the table shows some 70,000 clones, around 86% of which occur a single time. The top ten clones comprise over 7% of the sample.

What the time point label conveys for this sample: cells obtained before transplantation from donor or recipient. CD3+CD4+ and CD3+CD8+ populations were FACS-sorted from unstimulated pre-transplant donor and recipient cells taken from spleen or lymph nodes. V ends up 2 bases short and J 3 bases short, with an unmatched junction base count of 2. Measured from the cysteine to the phenylalanine, the CDR3 is 15 residues long. Of the read, only the CDR3 DNA is kept; its 45 bases are in frame from base 1. CDR1 and CDR2 are drawn from the germline V gene: SGDLS, YYNGEE. This receptor chain uses TRBV9 and TRBJ2-3; 11 of the junction bases match TRBD2. The source material was unstimulated CD8+ T cells sorted from spleen or lymph node cells, sampled before transplant. This clonotype was obtained from a human donor who was the organ donor for an intestinal transplant. At the DNA level, the sequence is TGTGCCAGCAGCGTTAGCGGGGGGGCAACAGATACGCAGTATTTT. This is translated as CASSVSGGATDTQYF.